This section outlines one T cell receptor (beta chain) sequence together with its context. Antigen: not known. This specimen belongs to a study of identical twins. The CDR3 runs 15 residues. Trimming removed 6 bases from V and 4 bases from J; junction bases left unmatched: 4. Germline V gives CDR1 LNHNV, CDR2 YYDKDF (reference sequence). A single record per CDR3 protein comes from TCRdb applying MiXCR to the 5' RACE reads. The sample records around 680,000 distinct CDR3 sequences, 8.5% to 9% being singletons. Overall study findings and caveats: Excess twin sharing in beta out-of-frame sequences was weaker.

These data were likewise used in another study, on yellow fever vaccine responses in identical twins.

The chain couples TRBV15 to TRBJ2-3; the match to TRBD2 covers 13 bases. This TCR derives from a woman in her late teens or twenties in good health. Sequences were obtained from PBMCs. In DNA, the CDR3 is TGTGCCACCAGTCTGACTAGCGGGGGGTCAGATACGCAGTATTTT. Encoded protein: CATSLTSGGSDTQYF.